These T cell receptor beta chains were read from a single sample in a study of T cell responses to AZD1222 COVID-19 vaccine. Libraries were prepared by immunoSEQ multiplex PCR; TCRdb keeps only in-frame clonotypes and omits some of them. The sample holds 95,000 to 150,000 clones, around 91% seen once. The material was peripheral blood, obtained on day 0 of MenACWY control vaccination. These receptors were collected from an adult in good health. Each CDR3 is given with its conserved first and last residue. D genes are given only for firm matches. Rows give clone size only sometimes, using once, few, many, or a class for an expanded clone.

j_gene | v_gene | d_gene | abundance | CDR3aa | CDR3nt
TRBJ2-1 | TRBV3-1/TRBV3-2 | NA | NA | CASSQDTGAAYNEQFF | TGTGCCAGCAGCCAAGATACGGGGGCGGCCTACAATGAGCAGTTCTTC
TRBJ2-7 | TRBV3-1/TRBV3-2 | TRBD2 | NA | CASSQDRPSGRDTYEQYF | TGTGCCAGCAGCCAAGATAGGCCTAGCGGGAGGGACACCTACGAGCAGTACTTC
TRBJ1-6 | TRBV7-8 | TRBD1 | NA | CASSQQGPTPLHF | TGTGCCAGCAGCCAACAGGGGCCCACACCCCTCCACTTT
TRBJ2-1 | TRBV13 | TRBD1 | NA | CASSDRGADNEQFF | TGTGCCAGCAGCGACAGGGGAGCTGACAATGAGCAGTTCTTC
TRBJ2-7 | TRBV6-5 | TRBD1 | NA | CASSYSRGGIYEQYF | TGTGCCAGCAGTTACTCGAGAGGGGGCATTTACGAGCAGTACTTC
TRBJ2-5 | TRBV11-2 | NA | NA | CASAQDQETQYF | TGTGCCAGCGCCCAGGACCAAGAGACCCAGTACTTC
TRBJ1-5 | TRBV28 | NA | once | CASSLIVGGEGNQPQHF | TGTGCCAGCAGTTTAATAGTTGGAGGGGAGGGCAATCAGCCCCAGCATTTT
TRBJ2-4 | TRBV28 | NA | NA | CASSLLSTVGAKNIQYF | TGTGCCAGCAGTTTACTTTCGACAGTCGGGGCCAAAAACATTCAGTACTTC
TRBJ1-2 | TRBV18 | TRBD1 | NA | CASSDQGGDGYTF | TGTGCCAGCTCCGACCAGGGGGGCGATGGCTACACCTTC
TRBJ2-1 | TRBV5-5 | NA | NA | CASSLAFEQGPYNEQFF | TGTGCCAGCAGCTTGGCCTTTGAACAGGGTCCTTACAATGAGCAGTTCTTC
TRBJ2-5 | TRBV10-2 | TRBD1 | once | CASSAQTGGAETQYF | TGCGCCAGCAGTGCCCAGACAGGGGGCGCAGAGACCCAGTACTTC
TRBJ2-1 | TRBV14 | NA | NA | CASSQAGGGSYNEQFF | TGTGCCAGCAGCCAAGCAGGGGGAGGATCCTACAATGAGCAGTTCTTC
TRBJ2-3 | TRBV28 | NA | once | CASSLSAGEGTDTQYF | TGTGCCAGCAGTTTATCGGCAGGCGAGGGCACAGATACGCAGTATTTT
TRBJ2-3 | TRBV19 | TRBD1 | NA | CASTPGQVSTDTQYF | TGTGCCAGTACTCCCGGACAGGTTAGCACAGATACGCAGTATTTT
TRBJ2-2 | TRBV19 | NA | once | CAVVGNTGELFF | TGCGCCGTCGTGGGAAACACCGGGGAGCTGTTTTTT
TRBJ2-7 | TRBV2 | NA | NA | CASSPPSAAYEQYF | TGTGCCAGCAGCCCCCCTAGCGCCGCCTACGAGCAGTACTTC
TRBJ1-5 | TRBV4-3 | TRBD1 | few | CASSHGLDRAAQPQHF | TGCGCCAGCAGCCACGGATTGGACAGGGCGGCTCAGCCCCAGCATTTT
TRBJ1-5 | TRBV4-2 | NA | NA | CASSQGGSNQPQHF | TGTGCCAGCAGCCAAGGTGGGAGCAATCAGCCCCAGCATTTT
TRBJ2-2 | TRBV18 | NA | NA | CASSRYGGELFF | TGTGCCAGCTCACGATACGGCGGGGAGCTGTTTTTT
TRBJ1-3 | TRBV2 | NA | once | CATSGSRSGNTIYF | TGTGCCACCTCGGGGTCCCGCTCTGGAAACACCATATATTTT
TRBJ1-3 | TRBV9 | NA | NA | CASSWDTSGNTIYF | TGTGCCAGCAGTTGGGACACGTCTGGAAACACCATATATTTT
TRBJ2-2 | TRBV11-2 | TRBD1 | NA | CASSLTGTTGELFF | TGTGCCAGCAGCTTGACAGGGACCACCGGGGAGCTGTTTTTT
TRBJ1-5 | TRBV28 | NA | NA | CASSLVRNQPQHF | TGTGCCAGCAGTTTGGTCAGAAATCAGCCCCAGCATTTT
TRBJ2-2 | TRBV24-1 | NA | NA | CATSDPGGTGELFF | TGTGCCACCAGTGACCCCGGAGGCACCGGGGAGCTGTTTTTT
TRBJ2-3 | TRBV6-1 | NA | NA | CASSEYWGIADTQYF | TGTGCCAGCAGTGAATATTGGGGAATTGCAGATACGCAGTATTTT
TRBJ2-7 | TRBV6-5 | TRBD2 | NA | CAIKTLPGGPNEQYF | TGTGCCATCAAGACCCTCCCGGGAGGGCCGAATGAGCAGTACTTC
TRBJ1-5 | TRBV6-2/TRBV6-3 | NA | once | CASSPQTGLRGAQHF | TGTGCCAGCAGTCCCCAGACAGGCCTACGTGGGGCCCAGCATTTT
TRBJ2-1 | TRBV12-3/TRBV12-4 | NA | NA | CASSAQRNEQFF | TGTGCCAGCAGCGCACAGAGGAATGAGCAGTTCTTC
TRBJ1-2 | TRBV5-5 | TRBD1 | NA | CASSLGQGADFGYTF | TGTGCCAGCAGCCTCGGACAGGGGGCCGATTTTGGCTACACCTTC
TRBJ2-2 | TRBV19 | NA | NA | CASSPLVVTGELFF | TGTGCCAGTAGCCCCCTAGTTGTAACCGGGGAGCTGTTTTTT
TRBJ1-2 | TRBV6-5 | NA | once | CASSYRENYGYTF | TGTGCCAGCAGTTACCGCGAAAACTATGGCTACACCTTC
TRBJ1-2 | TRBV18 | NA | NA | CASSPPGEGYTF | TGTGCCAGCTCACCACCGGGCGAAGGCTACACCTTC
TRBJ1-5 | TRBV28 | NA | NA | CASSSNGGSTGNQPQHF | TGTGCCAGCAGTTCAAATGGAGGGAGCACGGGCAATCAGCCCCAGCATTTT
TRBJ2-1 | TRBV3-1/TRBV3-2 | NA | once | CASSTSGVGHNEQFF | TGTGCCAGCAGCACTTCGGGGGTGGGCCACAATGAGCAGTTCTTC
TRBJ2-7 | TRBV4-1 | NA | NA | CASSQVGSGSYEQYF | TGCGCCAGCAGCCAAGTGGGTAGCGGCTCCTACGAGCAGTACTTC
TRBJ2-1 | TRBV6-2/TRBV6-3 | TRBD1 | NA | CASTPSGTGGNEQFF | TGTGCCAGCACCCCAAGCGGGACAGGGGGGAATGAGCAGTTCTTC
TRBJ2-5 | TRBV6-2/TRBV6-3 | TRBD2 | NA | CASSPRTSGGAGETQYF | TGTGCCAGCAGTCCCCGGACTAGCGGGGGGGCCGGGGAGACCCAGTACTTC
TRBJ2-7 | TRBV3-1/TRBV3-2 | NA | NA | CASSLPGRSYEQYF | TGTGCCAGCAGCCTTCCGGGACGGTCCTACGAGCAGTACTTC
TRBJ1-1 | TRBV28 | NA | NA | CASSPAQGWGTEAFF | TGTGCCAGCAGTCCGGCACAGGGTTGGGGCACTGAAGCTTTCTTT
TRBJ1-2 | TRBV5-1 | NA | few | CASSLDTGYYGYTF | TGCGCCAGCAGCTTGGATACAGGGTACTATGGCTACACCTTC
TRBJ1-1 | TRBV5-8 | NA | NA | CASSLLAATNTEAFF | TGTGCCAGCAGCCTATTGGCCGCGACGAACACTGAAGCTTTCTTT
TRBJ1-2 | TRBV7-6 | NA | NA | CASSPPDSYGYTF | TGTGCCAGCAGCCCGCCGGACTCCTATGGCTACACCTTC